The 31 T cell receptor beta chains in this list originate from one sample, sequenced in a study of shared clonotypes between healthy human individuals (dated by TCRdb to 2020 to 2021). The library was produced with the immunoSEQ multiplex PCR assay. TCRdb retrieved this table from immuneACCESS and kept in-frame rearrangements only. Not all clones are present; in checked studies, unresolved V genes account for under half, and no reason is known for the remainder. The sample table holds roughly 2.2 million clones, of which more than 85% were seen once. The top ten clones comprise about 0.39% of the sample. The sequenced sample was naive CD4+ T cells from PBMCs. According to the study, the label for this sample's cell subset or site signals: CD45RA+ positively selected. The source of these receptors is a young man in good health. Some clones in this sample may be carry-over from other donors' samples.

This chain connects TRBV7-3 to TRBJ2-5; 14 bases align to TRBD2. The CDR3 is 15 residues long. After removal of 2 bases from V and 8 bases from J, the junction contained 4 bases not matched to a gene. The germline V gene has CDR1 SGHTA and CDR2 FQGTGA. The CDR3 sequence: CASSLGTSGSTTQYF. The CDR3 DNA reads TGTGCCAGCAGCTTAGGGACTAGCGGGAGTACCACCCAGTACTTC.

The chain links TRBV9 to TRBJ2-7; tentative D call: TRBD2 (6 bases). With 3 bases removed from V and 2 bases from J, the gap between germline ends came to 15 bases. This CDR3 contains 15 residues. Germline-derived CDR1 and CDR2 are SGDLS and YYNGEE. CDR3 amino acids: CASSEGGTVTYEQYF. CDR3 coding DNA: TGTGCCAGCAGCGAAGGCGGGACGGTTACCTACGAGCAGTACTTC. Filled out from reference TRBV9 and TRBJ2-7, the complete variable domain reads DSGVTQTPKHLITATGQRVTLRCSPRSGDLSVYWYQQSLDQGLQFLIQYYNGEERAKGNILERFSAQQFPDLHSELNLSSLELGDSALYFCASSEGGTVTYEQYFGPGTRLTVT.

This clone was seen only once. The V call is TRBV29-1, the J call TRBJ2-3; D is ambiguous. Germline CDR1 is SQVTM and CDR2 is ANQGSEA. Deletions cut 3 bases from V and 0 bases from J, with 4 bases between. The CDR3 consists of 12 residues. The CDR3, as DNA: TGCAGCGTTGATCTTAGCACAGATACGCAGTATTTT. Translation: CSVDLSTDTQYF.

This chain connects TRBV18 to TRBJ1-5; TRBD1 might be the D (6 bases). This CDR3 spans 14 amino acids. Per the germline V gene, CDR1 is KGHSH and CDR2 is LQKENI. The ends were cut back, 3 bases at V and 7 bases at J, with 13 bases in the middle. CDR3: CASSPGQYGQPQHF. For the CDR3, the DNA is TGTGCCAGCTCACCTGGACAGTACGGGCAGCCCCAGCATTTT.

This clone was detected a few times. The chain uses TRBV18 and TRBJ1-2, with 9 bases lining up with TRBD1. The CDR3 contains 15 residues. Germline CDR1 reads KGHSH; CDR2 reads LQKENI. V lost 3 bases and J lost 3; bases outside the gene matches: 5. The chain's CDR3 is CASSPSRDRDYGYTF. Written as DNA, the CDR3 is TGTGCCAGCTCACCTTCCCGGGACAGGGACTATGGCTACACCTTC.

The chain recombines TRBV9 with TRBJ2-2; 7 bases agree with TRBD2. The V gene's germline CDR1 is SGDLS and CDR2 YYNGEE. CDR3 length equals 17 residues. The trim removed 0 bases at V and 4 bases at J, leaving 9 bases unmatched. CDR3 DNA: TGTGCCAGCAGCGTAGTCCCCCCAGCGGGGAGCACCGGGGAGCTGTTTTTT. Its translation is CASSVVPPAGSTGELFF.

The chain has TRBV18 and TRBJ2-7; 8 nucleotides match TRBD1. The ends lost 3 bases at V and 4 bases at J; junction bases unmatched: 11. Germline assignment: CDR1 KGHSH and CDR2 LQKENI. The CDR3 is made up of 16 amino acids. This CDR3 reads CASSPGQENLLYEQYF. The CDR3 nucleotides read TGTGCCAGCTCACCGGGACAGGAGAACCTTCTTTACGAGCAGTACTTC.

The rearrangement joins TRBV21-1 to TRBJ2-7. TRBV21-1 is an annotated pseudogene. This CDR3 has 15 amino acids. As DNA, the CDR3 is TGTGCCAGCAGCCCCCCCCTCGCCAAAGCCTACGAGCAGTACTTC. Its protein product is CASSPPLAKAYEQYF.

The J gene is TRBJ2-3, the V gene TRBV28; D possibly corresponds to TRBD1 (5 bases). CDR1 is MDHEN and CDR2 is SYDVKM in the germline V gene. V was clipped by 6 bases and J by 3 bases, with 16 bases between them. The CDR3 covers 15 residues. CDR3 nucleotides: TGTGCCAGCAGGGGATTTGGGGCAGCTACAGATACGCAGTATTTT. As protein: CASRGFGAATDTQYF. The whole variable domain, filled in from reference TRBV28 and TRBJ2-3, reads DVKVTQSSRYLVKRTGEKVFLECVQDMDHENMFWYRQDPGLGLRLIYFSYDVKMKEKGDIPEGYSVSREKKERFSLILESASTNQTSMYLCASRGFGAATDTQYFGPGTRLTVL.

The CDR3 sequence: CASSPTDGMYNEQFF. CDR3 nucleotide sequence: TGTGCCAGCAGCCCTACCGACGGGATGTACAATGAGCAGTTCTTC. The J gene is TRBJ2-1, the V gene TRBV9, with D perhaps TRBD2 (5 bases). The length of the CDR3 is 15 residues. CDR1 and CDR2 from the germline V gene are SGDLS and YYNGEE. V was cut by 4 bases and J by 4 bases, with 15 bases left in between. The complete variable domain, with remaining parts taken from reference TRBV9 and TRBJ2-1, reads DSGVTQTPKHLITATGQRVTLRCSPRSGDLSVYWYQQSLDQGLQFLIQYYNGEERAKGNILERFSAQQFPDLHSELNLSSLELGDSALYFCASSPTDGMYNEQFFGPGTRLTVL.

In nucleotides, the CDR3 is TGTGCCAGCAGTCCGGCGGGCAGGGGGCCCTACAATGAGCAGTTCTTC. This encodes CASSPAGRGPYNEQFF. This chain links TRBV28 with TRBJ2-1, with 8 bases that match TRBD1. V gave up 5 bases and J gave up 2 bases; unmatched junction bases: 8. The CDR3 spans 16 residues. CDR1 is MDHEN and CDR2 is SYDVKM in the germline V gene.

This clone is a singleton in its sample. Other DNA sequences within the sample encode an identical CDR3. This chain uses TRBV5-1 with TRBJ2-7, with 12 bases aligning to TRBD2. The CDR3 extends over 16 amino acids. V lost 4 bases and J lost 0; bases outside the gene matches: 5. Germline V CDR1 and CDR2: SGHRS, YFSETQ. The CDR3 loop reads CASSPTTSGSSYEQYF. CDR3 nucleotide sequence: TGCGCCAGCAGCCCGACGACTAGCGGGAGCTCCTACGAGCAGTACTTC.

This clone was seen just once. The chain combines TRBV28 with TRBJ2-7; 14 bases line up with TRBD2. The CDR3 covers 15 residues. The V and J ends lost 6 bases and 5 bases, in that order; junction bases with no gene match: 6. Germline lookup yields CDR1 MDHEN and CDR2 SYDVKM. This CDR3 is CASRARLAGGNEQYF. CDR3 DNA: TGTGCCAGCAGGGCCCGACTAGCGGGAGGGAACGAGCAGTACTTC.

The CDR3 DNA is TGTGCCAGCTCACCAGAGGGACAGGATGGCACAGATACGCAGTATTTT. It translates to CASSPEGQDGTDTQYF. This chain links TRBV18 with TRBJ2-3; TRBD1 matches at 8 bases. The CDR3 sequence is 16 residues long. With 2 bases clipped from V and 1 base from J, the junction kept 5 bases outside the gene matches. Germline V gene lookup returns CDR1 KGHSH and CDR2 LQKENI.

This rearrangement joins TRBV4-3 to TRBJ2-7; D is undetermined. Trimming took off 0 bases at V and 2 bases at J, with 11 bases between the two ends. Germline loops: CDR1 LGHNA, CDR2 YSLEER. The CDR3 is made up of 15 amino acids. CDR3 amino acids: CASSQDQRLAYEQYF. CDR3 DNA sequence: TGCGCCAGCAGCCAAGATCAGCGCCTAGCCTACGAGCAGTACTTC.

This clone was counted between two and nine times. Other DNA variants within this sample encode the same CDR3. V is TRBV18 and J is TRBJ1-5; D remains ambiguous. This CDR3 has 13 residues. Trimming removed 3 bases from V and 4 bases from J, with 7 bases in between. CDR1 is KGHSH, CDR2 LQKENI, per germline. The CDR3 region is CASSPTDNQPQHF. Here the CDR3 DNA reads TGTGCCAGCTCACCTACGGATAATCAGCCCCAGCATTTT.

Comments on this clone: At the DNA level, this CDR3 is encoded by other sequences in the same sample as well. V is TRBV5-4 and J is TRBJ1-1, with 10 nucleotides matching TRBD1. The junction had 2 bases not matched to a gene; V was cut back by 4 bases and J by 2 bases. Germline V gene data show CDR1 as SGHNT and CDR2 as YYREEE (reference sequence). The CDR3 has 14 residues. The CDR3 region has the DNA TGTGCCAGCAGCCGGGACAGGGGAAACACTGAAGCTTTCTTT. This translates into CASSRDRGNTEAFF.

The rearrangement joins TRBV11-3 to TRBJ2-3; D not resolved. With 2 bases removed from V and 5 bases from J, the gap between germline ends came to 8 bases. Germline V gene data show CDR1 as SGHNT and CDR2 as YENEEA. This CDR3 has 13 amino acids. The CDR3 coding sequence is TGTGCCAGCAGCTTAAATAGACGAGATACGCAGTATTTT. It specifies CASSLNRRDTQYF.

The chain joins TRBV27 to TRBJ1-2; D might be TRBD1 (6 bases). Germline assignment: CDR1 MNHEY and CDR2 SMNVEV (reference sequence). The V gene lost 6 bases and the J gene lost 2 bases, with 16 bases spanning the gap. This CDR3 is built from 15 residues. In nucleotides, the CDR3 is TGTGCCAGCAGCCCATCGGGACACGCAAACTATGGCTACACCTTC. Translating it yields CASSPSGHANYGYTF.

V gene TRBV5-4 combines with J gene TRBJ2-7; D not resolved. Trimming pared 4 bases from V and 7 bases from J, leaving 12 bases between. This CDR3 is 12 amino acids long. The germline CDR1 and CDR2 sequences are SGHNT and YYREEE (reference sequence). Here the CDR3 reads CASSVTLGEQYF. The CDR3 coding sequence is TGTGCCAGCAGCGTGACTTTGGGGGAGCAGTACTTC. The full variable domain, completed using reference TRBV5-4 and TRBJ2-7, is ETGVTQSPTHLIKTRGQQVTLRCSSQSGHNTVSWYQQALGQGPQFIFQYYREEENGRGNFPPRFSGLQFPNYSSELNVNALELDDSALYLCASSVTLGEQYFGPGTRLTVT.

The genes are TRBV4-1 and TRBJ2-7; TRBD1 might be the D (5 bases). This CDR3 has 16 amino acids. Trimming shortened V by 4 bases and J by 0 bases, and 16 bases separated the two germline ends. Germline V CDR1 and CDR2: MGHRA, YSYEKL. CDR3 coding DNA: TGCGCCAGCAGCCCCCTAGACAGCTTTCTCTCCTACGAGCAGTACTTC. This translates into CASSPLDSFLSYEQYF.

This clone has just one count. The chain is built from TRBV28 and TRBJ1-1; the match to TRBD1 covers 8 bases. The junction had 8 bases not matched to a gene; V was cut back by 5 bases and J by 3 bases. This CDR3 has 15 residues. CDR1 is MDHEN and CDR2 is SYDVKM in the germline V gene. The DNA of the CDR3 is TGTGCCAGCAGTCCCGGTCGGACAGGGTACACTGAAGCTTTCTTT. Translated, it gives CASSPGRTGYTEAFF.

V and J are TRBV7-2 and TRBJ2-7; 11 positions agree with TRBD1. This CDR3 is built from 16 residues. The germline V gene has CDR1 SGHTA and CDR2 FQGNSA. Trimming took 2 bases from V and 9 from J; bases not matched to a gene: 12. The chain's CDR3 is CASSLFQGGQGVGQYF. The CDR3 nucleotides read TGTGCCAGCAGCTTATTTCAAGGGGGACAGGGGGTAGGGCAGTACTTC.

CDR3 protein: CASSFTSGSSLETQYF. The CDR3 coding sequence is TGTGCCAGCAGCTTTACTAGCGGGAGTAGTCTGGAGACCCAGTACTTC. The chain is built from TRBV7-6 and TRBJ2-5, with 11 bases identical to TRBD2. Trimming removed 3 bases from V and 5 bases from J; junction bases left unmatched: 8. The CDR3 has 16 residues. The V gene's germline CDR1 is SGHVS and CDR2 FNYEAQ.

This chain connects TRBV5-1 to TRBJ2-2, with 8 bases identical to TRBD2. The germline CDR1 and CDR2 sequences are SGHRS and YFSETQ. The length of the CDR3 is 16 residues. Trimming took 4 bases from V and 6 from J; bases not matched to a gene: 11. Written as DNA, the CDR3 is TGCGCCAGCAGCCCGGGGGGGGCGCGTCTGTCCGGGGAGCTGTTTTTT. Translation gives CASSPGGARLSGELFF.

The genes are TRBV28 and TRBJ2-3; possibly TRBD1 or TRBD2 for D (7 bases each). Looked up from germline, CDR1 is MDHEN and CDR2 is SYDVKM. The length of the CDR3 is 14 residues. Trimming took 7 bases from V and 1 from J, leaving 12 bases between them. The CDR3 DNA reads as TGTGCCAGCATCTCAGGGGGGGGCACAGATACGCAGTATTTT. It codes for CASISGGGTDTQYF.

Only one count was recorded for this clone. The chain joins TRBV6-1 to TRBJ2-2; TRBD2 aligns across 8 bases. The ends lost 6 bases at V and 0 bases at J; junction bases unmatched: 3. CDR1 and CDR2 from the germline V gene are MNHNS and SASEGT. The CDR3 consists of 15 residues. The CDR3 sequence: CASRELAANTGELFF. CDR3 DNA sequence: TGTGCCAGCAGAGAACTAGCGGCGAACACCGGGGAGCTGTTTTTT.

The J gene is TRBJ2-1, the V gene TRBV4-3, with a tentative D call TRBD1 (6 bases). Germline CDR1 LGHNA, CDR2 YSLEER. The CDR3 extends over 14 amino acids. V was clipped by 1 base and J by 8 bases, with 12 bases between them. Here the CDR3 reads CASSQGLGADEQFF. CDR3 DNA: TGCGCCAGCAGCCAAGGGCTGGGGGCGGATGAGCAGTTCTTC.

V usage is TRBV27 and J usage is TRBJ2-7, with a weak D call TRBD2 (6 bases). V was shortened by 0 bases and J by 2 bases, with 11 bases between the two germline ends. Germline V gene lookup returns CDR1 MNHEY and CDR2 SMNVEV (reference sequence). The CDR3 totals 15 residues. CDR3 in DNA: TGTGCCAGCAGTTTATCGCGGCGGGGACCCTACGAGCAGTACTTC. Its protein is CASSLSRRGPYEQYF.

V gene TRBV5-1 combines with J gene TRBJ1-5; possibly TRBD1 for D (5 bases). With 4 bases removed from V and 0 bases from J, the gap between germline ends came to 8 bases. This CDR3 has 14 amino acids. Germline lookup yields CDR1 SGHRS and CDR2 YFSETQ. The CDR3: CASSVGHSNQPQHF. The CDR3 nucleotides read TGCGCCAGCAGCGTTGGACATAGCAATCAGCCCCAGCATTTT.

This chain connects TRBV28 to TRBJ2-4; 9 positions match TRBD1. CDR3 size: 16 residues. V trimming: 5 bases; J trimming: 1 base; junction bases outside the gene matches: 6. CDR1 is MDHEN and CDR2 is SYDVKM in the germline V gene. CDR3 sequence (DNA): TGTGCCAGCAGTACAGGGGGCGCGTTGGCCAAAAACATTCAGTACTTC. Translated, it gives CASSTGGALAKNIQYF.